The 11 T cell receptor beta chains below come from one sample, sequenced in a study of blood T cell repertoires in COVID-19 (dated by TCRdb to the early 2020s). To prepare the library, the immunoSEQ multiplex PCR assay was applied. TCRdb provides this immuneACCESS table in a form limited to in-frame rearrangements. Some clones are lacking; in checked studies, under half of them reflect an unresolved V gene, and why the rest are absent is not known. This sample comprises 300,000 to 400,000 clones, 86% of them detected only once. The leading ten clones occupy about 7% of the sample. The specimen was peripheral blood. The source is a woman aged 55-75 years with COVID-19, enrolled during active disease.

The rearrangement uses TRBV11-2 and TRBJ1-2; weak D call: TRBD1 (5 bases). Germline assignment: CDR1 SGHAT and CDR2 FQNNGV. The CDR3 totals 16 residues. V lost 2 bases, J lost 5 bases, and 18 bases lay in between. CDR3 loop: CASSLLVAGNRYGYTF. In DNA, the CDR3 is TGTGCCAGCAGCTTATTAGTGGCAGGGAATAGGTATGGCTACACCTTC.

The chain employs TRBV6-2 or TRBV6-3 and TRBJ1-1; D is undetermined. Germline V gene data show CDR1 as MNHEY and CDR2 as SVGEGT. Trimming removed 6 bases from V and 1 base from J, with 6 bases in between. CDR3 length: 12 amino acids. CDR3 amino acids: CASSLQNTEAFF. The CDR3 DNA is TGTGCCAGCAGCCTACAGAACACTGAAGCTTTCTTT.

Judged by abundance, this clone is medium-sized. The chain recombines TRBV11-3 with TRBJ2-7; tentative D call: TRBD2 (6 bases). Per germline, CDR1 SGHNT and CDR2 YENEEA. The CDR3 covers 14 residues. Deletions cut 1 base from V and 6 bases from J, with 13 bases between. CDR3 amino acids: CASSLVGGKSEQYF. CDR3 bases: TGTGCCAGCAGCTTAGTGGGGGGAAAAAGCGAGCAGTACTTC.

This clone was recorded a few times. The genes are TRBV11-3 and TRBJ1-3, with a tentative D call TRBD1 (6 bases). CDR3 size: 15 residues. The germline V gene has CDR1 SGHNT and CDR2 YENEEA. Trimming stripped 3 bases from V and 0 bases from J, with 9 bases between. Here the CDR3 reads CASSLDSGSGNTIYF. The DNA of the CDR3 is TGTGCCAGCAGCTTGGACAGTGGCTCTGGAAACACCATATATTTT.

The chain uses TRBV12-3 or TRBV12-4 and TRBJ1-5; D is unclear. The CDR3 contains 13 residues. Trimming left V 9 bases short and J 5 bases short, with 14 bases between. The CDR3 loop reads CASLGGGHQPQHF. Here the CDR3 DNA reads TGTGCCAGTTTGGGCGGAGGCCATCAGCCCCAGCATTTT.

The J gene is TRBJ1-2, the V gene TRBV6-5; TRBD1 aligns across 8 bases. The V and J ends lost 6 bases and 5 bases, in that order; junction bases with no gene match: 11. From germline, CDR1 is MNHEY and CDR2 SVGAGI. CDR3 length: 15 residues. DNA of the CDR3: TGTGCCAGCAGAGAGCAGGGGGCGGGTTGGTATGGCTACACCTTC. Translating it yields CASREQGAGWYGYTF.

The J gene is TRBJ1-1, the V gene TRBV4-3; 11 nucleotides match TRBD1. The CDR3 spans 16 residues. Germline trimming cut 5 bases from V and 3 bases from J; bases unmatched to any gene: 8. Germline CDR1 is LGHNA and CDR2 is YSLEER. CDR3 protein: CASSTRTGGVYTEAFF. CDR3 DNA sequence: TGCGCCAGCAGCACACGGACAGGGGGCGTTTACACTGAAGCTTTCTTT.

The chain carries TRBV19 and TRBJ1-2; tentative D call: TRBD1 (5 bases). Trimming removed 3 bases at V and 1 base at J, with 9 bases between. The CDR3 has 14 amino acids. CDR1 and CDR2 (germline): LNHDA, SQIVND (reference sequence). The CDR3 coding sequence is TGTGCCAGTAGTATTTATCAGGGTAACTATGGCTACACCTTC. Translation gives CASSIYQGNYGYTF.

The chain joins TRBV18 to TRBJ1-6; 9 nucleotides match TRBD1. V lost 2 bases and J lost 1; bases outside the gene matches: 9. The CDR3 length is 19 residues. The V gene's germline CDR1 is KGHSH and CDR2 LQKENI. The DNA for the CDR3 is TGTGCCAGCTCACCAATCACAGGGGGCAGTCTGTCCTATAATTCACCCCTCCACTTT. This sequence encodes CASSPITGGSLSYNSPLHF.

This clone was recorded a few times. This chain links TRBV9 with TRBJ2-2, with 8 bases fitting TRBD1. Germline CDR1 is SGDLS and CDR2 is YYNGEE. Germline trimming cut 0 bases from V and 3 bases from J; bases unmatched to any gene: 7. The CDR3 consists of 17 residues. CDR3: CASSVVGQGAHTGELFF. The CDR3 DNA reads TGTGCCAGCAGCGTAGTGGGGCAGGGGGCGCACACCGGGGAGCTGTTTTTT.

The chain couples TRBV3-1 (or the pseudogene TRBV3-2) to TRBJ2-3; D is perhaps TRBD2 (6 bases). From germline, CDR1 is LGHDT and CDR2 YNNKEL (reference sequence). This CDR3 contains 15 residues. V lost 4 bases and J lost 3, with 14 bases in between. This CDR3 is CASSLDAGSTDTQYF. The CDR3 bases are TGTGCCAGCAGCCTAGATGCGGGATCTACAGATACGCAGTATTTT.